This TCR beta chain was identified during a study of control samples from healthy donors and cancer patients. The table came from immunoSEQ multiplex PCR; TCRdb's copy has only in-frame clones and leaves some out. The sample records about 160,000 clones, under 96% being singletons. V shed 2 bases and J shed 9 bases, with 14 bases lying between them. The length of the CDR3 is 15 residues. Germline values: CDR1 MDHEN, CDR2 SYDVKM. The TCR comes from a woman aged 25 to 45 in good health. The rearrangement joins TRBV28 to TRBJ1-6; tentative D call: TRBD1 (5 bases). Sequencing used blood. This CDR3 reads CASSLARGEGSPLHF. The CDR3, as DNA: TGTGCCAGCAGTTTAGCTAGGGGTGAGGGTTCACCCCTCCACTTT.